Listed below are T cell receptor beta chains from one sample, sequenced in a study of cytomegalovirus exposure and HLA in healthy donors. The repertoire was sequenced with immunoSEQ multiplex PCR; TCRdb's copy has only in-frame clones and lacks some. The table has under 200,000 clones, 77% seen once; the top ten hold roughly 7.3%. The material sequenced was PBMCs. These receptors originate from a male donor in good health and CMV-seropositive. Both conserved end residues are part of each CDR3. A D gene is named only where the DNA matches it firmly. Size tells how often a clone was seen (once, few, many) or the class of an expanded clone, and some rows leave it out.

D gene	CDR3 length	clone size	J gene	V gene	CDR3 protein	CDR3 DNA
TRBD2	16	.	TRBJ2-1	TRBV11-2	CASSSRTSGGAWEQFF	TGTGCCAGCAGCTCGCGGACTAGCGGGGGGGCATGGGAGCAGTTCTTC
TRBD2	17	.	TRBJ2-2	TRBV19	CASSIDAGGADTGELFF	TGTGCCAGTAGTATAGATGCGGGGGGCGCTGACACCGGGGAGCTGTTTTTT
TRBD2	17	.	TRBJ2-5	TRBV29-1	CSVAGLAGGQTLGTQYF	TGCAGCGTCGCGGGACTAGCGGGGGGTCAGACCCTAGGAACCCAGTACTTC
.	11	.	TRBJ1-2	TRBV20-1	CSARDFDGYTF	TGCAGTGCTAGAGATTTCGATGGCTACACCTTC
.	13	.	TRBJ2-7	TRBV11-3	CASSVTGGYEQYF	TGTGCCAGCAGCGTCACCGGGGGCTACGAGCAGTACTTC
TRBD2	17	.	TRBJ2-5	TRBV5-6	CASSLGSGTRGVRTQYF	TGTGCCAGCAGCTTGGGGTCCGGGACTAGAGGGGTTCGGACCCAGTACTTC
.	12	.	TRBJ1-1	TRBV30	CAWGRENTEAFF	TGTGCCTGGGGGCGCGAGAACACTGAAGCTTTCTTT
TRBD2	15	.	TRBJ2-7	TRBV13	CASSSHGGSGYEQYF	TGTGCCAGCAGCTCGCACGGGGGGTCTGGGTACGAGCAGTACTTC
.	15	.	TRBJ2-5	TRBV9	CASSVGTSYQETQYF	TGTGCCAGCAGCGTAGGGACTTCGTACCAAGAGACCCAGTACTTC
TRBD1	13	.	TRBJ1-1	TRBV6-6	CASRTDRETETFF	TGTGCCAGCAGGACGGACAGGGAGACGGAAACTTTCTTT
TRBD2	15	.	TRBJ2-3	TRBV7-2	CASSSTSGGLGTQYF	TGTGCCAGCAGCTCGACTAGCGGGGGACTCGGTACGCAGTATTTT
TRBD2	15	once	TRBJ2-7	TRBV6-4	CASSEGAGGLYEQYF	TGTGCCAGCAGTGAAGGAGCGGGGGGCTTATACGAGCAGTACTTC
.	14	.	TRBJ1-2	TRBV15	CATSRGSRVDGYTF	TGTGCCACCAGCAGAGGTAGCCGGGTCGATGGCTACACCTTC
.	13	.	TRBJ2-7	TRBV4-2	CASSQDPGDEQYF	TGTGCCAGCAGCCAAGATCCGGGGGACGAGCAGTACTTC
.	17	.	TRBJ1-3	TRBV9	CASSNPPGGGSGNTIYF	TGTGCCAGCAGCAACCCTCCCGGCGGGGGGTCAGGAAACACCATATATTTT
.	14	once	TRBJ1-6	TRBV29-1	CSEGGKSYNSPLHF	TGCAGCGAGGGGGGGAAAAGCTATAATTCACCCCTCCACTTT
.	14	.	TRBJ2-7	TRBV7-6	CASSLEPGPYEQYF	TGTGCCAGCAGCTTAGAGCCAGGGCCCTACGAGCAGTACTTC
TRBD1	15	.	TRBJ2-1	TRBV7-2	CASRRTGPRYNEQFF	TGTGCCAGCCGAAGGACAGGCCCCCGATACAATGAGCAGTTCTTC
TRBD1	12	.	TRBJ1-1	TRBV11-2	CASSQGGGEAFF	TGTGCCAGCAGCCAAGGGGGCGGTGAAGCTTTCTTT
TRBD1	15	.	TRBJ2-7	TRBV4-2	CASSQDDRGAYEQYF	TGTGCCAGCAGCCAAGATGACAGGGGGGCTTACGAGCAGTACTTC
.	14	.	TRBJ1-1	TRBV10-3	CAIGRRRGGTEAFF	TGTGCCATCGGGAGGCGTCGGGGTGGCACTGAAGCTTTCTTT
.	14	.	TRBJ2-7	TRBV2	CASSGGYRVYEQYF	TGTGCCAGCAGTGGTGGTTACAGGGTCTACGAGCAGTACTTC
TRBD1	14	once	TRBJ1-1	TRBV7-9	CASIRDRSNTEAFF	TGTGCCAGCATCCGGGACAGGTCGAACACTGAAGCTTTCTTT